This TCR beta chain was sequenced in a study of cytomegalovirus exposure and HLA in healthy donors. Whole-study results and caveats: A later analysis linked about 17,000 TCR beta sequences to HLA alleles at 0.05 false discovery rate. Most subjects' HLA-A and HLA-B alleles were reportedly predicted from TCR beta sequences. For most TCR beta V segments, an earlier analysis put the productive rate at about 87% or about 30% of the time.

The PCR had 60 Vbeta and 13 Jbeta primers. TCRdb's table, derived via immunoSEQ multiplex PCR, lists solely in-frame clones and lacks some. The table lists about 160,000 clones, 79% of them singletons. The CDR3 is 14 amino acids. The germline V gene has CDR1 MNHEY and CDR2 SVGAGI. Of note for this clone: No antigen is known for it.

This chain connects TRBV6-5 to TRBJ2-5; 8 nucleotides agree with TRBD2. The J call may be wrong; the DNA end is better matched by TRBJ2-7. The TCR was taken from a man in his fifties or sixties in good health and CMV-seropositive. The specimen was PBMCs. CDR3 in amino acids: CASSESGGSGEQYF. The CDR3 DNA reads as TGTGCCAGCAGCGAAAGCGGGGGAAGTGGCGAGCAGTACTTC.